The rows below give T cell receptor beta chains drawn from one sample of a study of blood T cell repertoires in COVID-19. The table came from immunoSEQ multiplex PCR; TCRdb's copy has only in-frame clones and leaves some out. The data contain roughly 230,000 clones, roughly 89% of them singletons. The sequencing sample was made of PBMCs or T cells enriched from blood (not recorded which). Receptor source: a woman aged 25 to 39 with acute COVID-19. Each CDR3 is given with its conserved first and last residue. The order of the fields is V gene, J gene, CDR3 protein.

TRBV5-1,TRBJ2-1,CASTFRGRDEQFF
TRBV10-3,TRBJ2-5,CAISGDRGFGETQYF
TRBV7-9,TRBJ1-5,CASSAKTGDNQPQHF
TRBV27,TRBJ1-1,CASRLRGGSLNTEAFF
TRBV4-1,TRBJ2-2,CASSHPGSNTGELFF
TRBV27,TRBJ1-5,CASSFHGQGIDQPQHF
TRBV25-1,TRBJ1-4,CATRAQNEKLFF
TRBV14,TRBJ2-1,CASSQVTGSYNEQFF
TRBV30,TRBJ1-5,CAWSVRLQSRQHF
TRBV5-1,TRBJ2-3,CASKREPTSTDTQYF
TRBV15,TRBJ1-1,CATSRGLVGQTEAFF
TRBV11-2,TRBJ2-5,CASSLDRGAQETQYF
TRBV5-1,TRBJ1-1,CASRRVEVTEAFF
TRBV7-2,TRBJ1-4,CASSSTLSHEKLFF
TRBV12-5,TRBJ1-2,CASGFFGGRGNYGYTF
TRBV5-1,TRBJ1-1,CASSLGGLAEAFF
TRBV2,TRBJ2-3,CASSSSDTQYF
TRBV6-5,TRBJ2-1,CASSRKGEQFF
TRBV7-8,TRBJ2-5,CASSRGRVQETQYF
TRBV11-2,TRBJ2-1,CASSPGVNEQFF
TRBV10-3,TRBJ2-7,CAISEDRAPYEQYF
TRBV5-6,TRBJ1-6,CASSPTWGGRGYNSPLHF
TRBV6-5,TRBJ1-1,CASWIQGARAFF
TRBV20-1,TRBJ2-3,CSASLGAGTDTQYF
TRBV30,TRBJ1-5,CAWSRDLRNQPQHF
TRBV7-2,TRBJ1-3,CASSFALYSGNTIYF
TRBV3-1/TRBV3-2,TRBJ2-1,CASSQELYNEQFF
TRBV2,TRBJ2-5,CASSGHLGGLRGETQYF
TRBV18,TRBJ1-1,CASSPPYHRDTEAFF
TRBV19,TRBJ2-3,CASTPTGTDTQYF
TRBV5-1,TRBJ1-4,CASSLGVGTDEKLFF
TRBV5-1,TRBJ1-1,CASSLNQGGYTEAFF
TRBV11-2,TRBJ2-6,CASSPDEAASGANVLTF
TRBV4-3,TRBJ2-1,CASSLAGGTANEQFF
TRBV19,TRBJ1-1,CASSIRSGMNTEAFF
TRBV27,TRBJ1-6,CASSFAGERSPLHF
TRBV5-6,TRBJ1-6,CASSYSMSSYNSPLHF
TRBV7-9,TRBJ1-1,CALGDMKNTEAFF
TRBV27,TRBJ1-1,CASSSPLNTEAFF
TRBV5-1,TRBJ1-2,CASSLTQGGAGYTF